The 13 T cell receptor beta chains below come from one sample, sequenced in a study of shared clonotypes between healthy human individuals. Sequenced by immunoSEQ multiplex PCR; TCRdb stores in-frame clones only, minus some. The sample includes about 1 million clones, 65% to 80% of them seen just once. The sequencing input was memory CD4+ T cells sorted from blood. Indicated subset: CD45RA-negative fraction. All receptors derive from a man in his late teens or twenties in good health.

The chain carries TRBV5-1 and TRBJ2-5; weak D call: TRBD2 (7 bases). CDR1 is SGHRS and CDR2 is YFSETQ in the germline V gene. This CDR3 region has 14 residues. The V gene lost 0 bases and the J gene lost 9 bases, with 15 bases spanning the gap. The CDR3 DNA reads TGCGCCAGCAGCTTGGATTTAAGGGAGGGGGCCCAGTACTTC. Its protein is CASSLDLREGAQYF.

This chain connects TRBV5-1 to TRBJ1-2; D is unresolved. With 7 bases removed from V and 3 bases from J, the gap between germline ends came to 19 bases. CDR1 is SGHRS, CDR2 YFSETQ, per germline. The CDR3 runs to 15 residues. Here the CDR3 reads CASAIGDTWDYGYTF. The CDR3 DNA is TGCGCCAGCGCAATAGGAGACACTTGGGACTATGGCTACACCTTC. The complete variable domain, with remaining parts taken from reference TRBV5-1 and TRBJ1-2, reads KAGVTQTPRYLIKTRGQQVTLSCSPISGHRSVSWYQQTPGQGLQFLFEYFSETQRNKGNFPGRFSGRQFSNSRSEMNVSTLELGDSALYLCASAIGDTWDYGYTFGSGTRLTVV.

This clone was observed a handful of times. The V and J genes are TRBV4-1 and TRBJ2-1; perhaps TRBD1 as D (7 bases). Germline CDR1 and CDR2: MGHRA and YSYEKL. The CDR3 length is 15 residues. Trimming shortened V by 1 base and J by 10 bases, and 17 bases separated the two germline ends. The CDR3 loop reads CASSQAGGRAGEQFF. The DNA for the CDR3 is TGCGCCAGCAGCCAAGCAGGGGGAAGGGCGGGAGAGCAGTTCTTC.

As regards this clone: The sample has other DNA sequences that encode this CDR3 too. This chain uses TRBV5-6 with TRBJ2-7, with D uncertain. This CDR3 has 11 residues. The V gene's germline CDR1 is SGHDT and CDR2 YYEEEE. Trimming pared 0 bases from V and 4 bases from J, leaving 2 bases between. Here the CDR3 DNA reads TGTGCCAGCAGCTTGGAATACGAGCAGTACTTC. It codes for CASSLEYEQYF.

The chain recombines TRBV5-1 with TRBJ2-7, with 9 positions matching TRBD2. V lost 3 bases to trimming and J lost 0 bases; unmatched junction nucleotides: 13. The CDR3 has 18 residues. Germline V gene data show CDR1 as SGHRS and CDR2 as YFSETQ. The CDR3 here is CASSSGLAGVISSYEQYF. Written as DNA, the CDR3 is TGCGCCAGCAGCTCTGGGTTAGCGGGGGTTATAAGCTCCTACGAGCAGTACTTC.

On this clone: This may arise from a read error, as a much more abundant clone is one base away. V is TRBV7-9 and J is TRBJ1-1, with 8 bases identical to TRBD1. Germline CDR1 SEHNR, CDR2 FQNEAQ (reference sequence). The ends lost 3 bases at V and 1 base at J; junction bases unmatched: 1. This CDR3 region has 14 residues. The CDR3 protein is CASSLQGANTEAFF. The CDR3 region has the DNA TGTGCCAGCAGCTTGCAGGGGGCGAACACTGAAGCTTTCTTT. Complete variable domain (other parts from reference TRBV7-9 and TRBJ1-1): DTGVSQNPRHKITKRGQNVTFRCDPISEHNRLYWYRQTLGQGPEFLTYFQNEAQLEKSRLLSDRFSAERPKGSFSTLEIQRTEQGDSAMYLCASSLQGANTEAFFGQGTRLTVV.

This clone showed up just a few times. V is TRBV7-2 and J is TRBJ1-1, with D unresolved. The CDR3 totals 12 residues. V dropped 2 bases and J dropped 8 bases, with 9 bases sitting between them. Germline CDR1 SGHTA, CDR2 FQGNSA. The CDR3 is CASSLSWQEAFF. In DNA, the CDR3 is TGTGCCAGCAGCTTATCTTGGCAGGAAGCTTTCTTT.

The V gene is TRBV6-5, the J gene TRBJ1-3, with 12 bases lining up with TRBD1. CDR1 MNHEY and CDR2 SVGAGI come from the germline V gene. The CDR3 spans 15 residues. Trimming took 6 bases from V and 5 from J; bases not matched to a gene: 5. DNA for the CDR3: TGTGCCAGCAGATCCCGGGACAGGGGGCGAAACACCATATATTTT. It encodes CASRSRDRGRNTIYF.

The chain couples TRBV14 to TRBJ2-7, with TRBD2 identical over 8 bases. V shed 1 base, J shed 4 bases, and the junction held 3 bases outside the gene matches. In germline, CDR1 is SGHDN, CDR2 FVKESK. CDR3 length: 14 residues. The CDR3: CASSQVGGAYEQYF. In DNA, the CDR3 is TGTGCCAGCAGCCAAGTCGGGGGGGCTTACGAGCAGTACTTC.

The J gene is TRBJ2-5, the V gene TRBV7-8; TRBD2 matches 10 bases. V lost 2 bases to trimming and J lost 8 bases; unmatched junction nucleotides: 8. From germline, CDR1 is SGHVS and CDR2 FQNEAQ. The length of the CDR3 is 15 residues. CDR3 loop: CASSLYSPSGRTQYF. CDR3 bases: TGTGCCAGCAGCTTATATTCCCCTAGCGGGAGAACCCAGTACTTC.

This clone came up a few times. The V call is TRBV7-2, the J call TRBJ1-3; unclear D gene. The CDR3 length is 13 residues. Trimming took 0 bases from V and 15 from J, leaving 15 bases between them. Germline V gene data show CDR1 as SGHTA and CDR2 as FQGNSA. The CDR3 sequence is CASSLASTDHPYF. CDR3 bases: TGTGCCAGCAGCTTAGCATCGACGGACCATCCATATTTT.

The rearrangement joins TRBV10-1 to TRBJ2-3; 7 nucleotides match TRBD2. The CDR3 spans 14 residues. Per germline, CDR1 WNHNN and CDR2 SYGVQD (reference sequence). Unmatched junction bases numbered 9, after V lost 6 bases and J lost 6 bases. CDR3 region: CASSDGGSLDTQYF. The DNA for the CDR3 is TGCGCCAGCAGCGACGGGGGGTCGTTGGATACGCAGTATTTT.

This clone was seen a few times. The rearrangement uses TRBV5-6 and TRBJ2-3; D is uncertain. With 4 bases removed from V and 3 bases from J, the gap between germline ends came to 12 bases. The CDR3 contains 14 residues. Germline values: CDR1 SGHDT, CDR2 YYEEEE. CDR3 DNA: TGTGCCAGCAGCGTGGGTTTGGGAACAGATACGCAGTATTTT. Translated: CASSVGLGTDTQYF.